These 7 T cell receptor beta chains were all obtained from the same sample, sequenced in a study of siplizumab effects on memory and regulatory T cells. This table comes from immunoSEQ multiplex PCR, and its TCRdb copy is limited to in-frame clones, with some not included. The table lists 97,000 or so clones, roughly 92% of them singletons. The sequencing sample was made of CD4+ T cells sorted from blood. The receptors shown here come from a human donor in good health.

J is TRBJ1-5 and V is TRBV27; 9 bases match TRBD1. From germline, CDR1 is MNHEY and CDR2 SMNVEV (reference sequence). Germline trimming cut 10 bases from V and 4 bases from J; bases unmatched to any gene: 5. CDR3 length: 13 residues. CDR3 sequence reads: CATTGGPNQPQHF. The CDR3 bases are TGTGCCACAACAGGGGGCCCGAATCAGCCCCAGCATTTT.

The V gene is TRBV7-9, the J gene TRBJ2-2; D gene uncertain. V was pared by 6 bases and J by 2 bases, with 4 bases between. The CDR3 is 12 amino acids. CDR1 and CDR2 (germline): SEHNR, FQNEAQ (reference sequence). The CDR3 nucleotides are TGTGCCAGCAGTCGAAACACCGGGGAGCTGTTTTTT. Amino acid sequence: CASSRNTGELFF.

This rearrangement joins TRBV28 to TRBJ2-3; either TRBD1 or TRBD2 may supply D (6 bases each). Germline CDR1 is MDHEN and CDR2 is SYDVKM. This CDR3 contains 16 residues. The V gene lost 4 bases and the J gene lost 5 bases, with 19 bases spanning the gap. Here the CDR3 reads CASSSAAPRGLDTQYF. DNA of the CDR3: TGTGCCAGCAGTTCCGCCGCACCTCGGGGGCTAGATACGCAGTATTTT.

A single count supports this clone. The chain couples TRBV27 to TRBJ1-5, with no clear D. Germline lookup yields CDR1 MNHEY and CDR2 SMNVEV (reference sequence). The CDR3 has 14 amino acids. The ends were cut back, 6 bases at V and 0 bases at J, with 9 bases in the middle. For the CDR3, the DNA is TGTGCCAGCAGCCCTAGCAATAGCAATCAGCCCCAGCATTTT. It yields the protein CASSPSNSNQPQHF.

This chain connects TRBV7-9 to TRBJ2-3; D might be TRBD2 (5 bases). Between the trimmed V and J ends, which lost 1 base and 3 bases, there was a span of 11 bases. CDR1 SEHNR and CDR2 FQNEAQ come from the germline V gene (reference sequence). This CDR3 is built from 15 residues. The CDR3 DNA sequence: TGTGCCAGCAGCTTAGTGGGAGCAGGAACAGATACGCAGTATTTT. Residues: CASSLVGAGTDTQYF.

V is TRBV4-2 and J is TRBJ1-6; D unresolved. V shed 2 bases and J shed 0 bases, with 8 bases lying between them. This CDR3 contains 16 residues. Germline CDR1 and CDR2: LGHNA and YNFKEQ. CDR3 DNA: TGTGCCAGCAGCCAACAAGGGAGCTCCTATAATTCACCCCTCCACTTT. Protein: CASSQQGSSYNSPLHF.

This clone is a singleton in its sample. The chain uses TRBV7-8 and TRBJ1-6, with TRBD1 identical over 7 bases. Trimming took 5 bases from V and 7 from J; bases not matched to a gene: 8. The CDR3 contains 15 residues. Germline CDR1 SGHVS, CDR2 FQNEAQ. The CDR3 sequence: CASSRTGTENSPLHF. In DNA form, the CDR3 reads TGTGCCAGCAGCCGAACCGGGACAGAGAATTCACCCCTCCACTTT.